This T cell receptor (beta chain) was captured in a study of vaccination and CD4 T cells after COVID-19 (dated by TCRdb to the early 2020s). About the full investigation: SARS-CoV-2 positivity had been established in the convalescent patients by nasal swab PCR, and mild disease was recorded in eight to ten of these patients and severe disease in one. In the convalescent cohort there were six males and four females, among whom were two Hispanic individuals, seven Caucasians, two Asians and one multiracial person. Each participant got two doses of either the Pfizer-BioNTech BNT162b2 vaccine (n=8) or the Moderna mRNA-1273 vaccine (n=2). Post-COVID blood samples were collected from convalescent patients a median of around 96 days after diagnosis, with a range of about 30 to 170 days. Post-vaccine blood samples were collected a median of around 70 days after the second vaccine dose, ranging from about 13 to 241 days. Culture stimuli were overlapping spike peptide pools from SARS-CoV-2 and from the common cold coronaviruses HCoV-NL63, HCoV-OC43 and HCoV-229E. In control cultures, a CEFX viral epitope pool was used as positive control, an HIV-1 Nef peptide pool was used as negative control, or no peptide was added. The spike-specific CD4+ TCR repertoire was compared before and after mRNA vaccination in about nine COVID-19 convalescent patients and several infection-naive healthy vaccine recipients.

V lost 5 bases and J lost 3 bases, and the count of bases not matched to a germline gene is 3. Taken from the germline V gene, the CDR1 and CDR2 loops are MRHNA and SNTAGT. The CDR3, cysteine through phenylalanine, is 15 amino acids long. Just the 45-base CDR3 DNA is kept, in frame starting at base 1. Overall results and qualifications from the work: Only a relatively small number of convalescent patients were included in the study, and early timepoints following natural infection were not analyzed. In convalescent patients, nearly all vaccine-specific clones (304 of 307) were found to be mono-reactive for SARS-CoV-2 spike rather than cross-reactive with common cold coronaviruses. The median count of SARS-CoV-2-reactive clonotypes went up from around 23 after infection to about 41 after vaccination, although the change was not significant. Among convalescent patients, a median around 83% of the SARS-CoV-2-reactive clones seen after vaccination appeared only after vaccination, which suggests priming specific to the vaccine.

Of note for this clonotype: Its antigen specificity is not known. Base qualities are not at hand, and no much larger clone is one base apart.

This specimen's treatment or condition label, per the study, means: approximately 9-day PBMC culture with coronavirus spike peptide pools or control peptides (ViraFEST assay). The ViraFEST assay, used in the study, expanded antigen-specific T cells with peptide pools and then identified the expanded clonotypes through TCR sequencing. The convalescent patients' positive SARS-CoV-2 PCR tests fell between March and December 2020, which was before the Alpha, Beta and Delta variants emerged in the United States. PBMCs were cultured at fewer than 2.5 million per well in IMDM supplemented with approximately 5.4% human AB serum and about 10 IU/ml IL-2, with roughly 10 ug/ml peptide pools added. Half of the culture medium was replaced with fresh IL-2-containing medium on days 3 and 7. CD4+ T cells were isolated after roughly eleven days of culture through negative selection using the EasySep CD4+ T cell isolation kit. Ficoll-Paque Plus gradient centrifugation was used to isolate PBMCs from whole blood, and the isolated PBMCs were then either used fresh or cryopreserved at -140C. In general, triplicate wells were set up for every culture condition.

The library came from PCR. At the Johns Hopkins FTIC core, DNA from the cultured CD4+ T cells underwent TCR sequencing with the Oncomine TCR Beta short-read assay. Genomic DNA was extracted from the cultured CD4+ T cells with the QIAamp micro DNA kit. The Oncomine TCR Beta libraries from cultured CD4+ T cells were pooled using unique dual indexes and then sequenced on an Illumina iSeq 100. The original methods were these. Non-productive sequences were removed, and CDR3s that did not start with C, did not end with F or W, or were shorter than 7 amino acids were discarded. Antigen-specific clonotypes were identified with the MANAFEST web application by comparing peptide-stimulated wells with reference and other culture wells. To be called positive, a clone needed an FDR below 0.05, an odds ratio above 5, and a productive frequency above 0.1% in at least two of three replicate wells. Cross-reactive clonotypes were defined as significantly expanded in both SARS-CoV-2 spike wells and at least one common cold coronavirus spike condition. CDR3 homology was assessed with Levenshtein distances (stringdist) and unrooted phylogenetic trees (ape) in R version 3.6.1. TCRdb reanalyzed the raw reads on its own, using fastp at Q25 for trimming and MiXCR for clone calling, and kept in-frame beta chains. A single entry per CDR3 protein holds the most common genes and DNA from its merged rows. TCRdb, not the original authors, processed these V and J calls. Counted in this sample were about 21,000 distinct CDR3 sequences; 35% to 40% of them appeared once. 4% to 5.5% of the sample is taken by the ten largest.

The source is a human donor who had recovered from COVID-19. This chain is built from TRBV6-4 and TRBJ2-2; TRBD1 agrees with 10 junctional bases. The sequencing here drew on CD4+ T cells from blood, cultured in vitro, taken before SARS-CoV-2 vaccination. This receptor has the CDR3 CASSQTGGHTGELFF. DNA sequence: TGTGCCAGCAGTCAGACAGGGGGCCACACCGGGGAGCTGTTTTTT.